The clone carrying this T cell receptor beta chain was seen once. Its antigen is unknown. This entry comes from a study of T cell responses to AZD1222 COVID-19 vaccine. Study as a whole: Researchers grouped second doses given at about 4 or about 12 weeks into one pool.

CDR1 is SGHKS, CDR2 YYEKEE, per germline (reference sequence). The V segment lost 4 bases and the J segment 5 bases; nucleotides outside the gene matches: 7. There are 15 residues in the CDR3. Study outcomes and limitations: A reported finding is that nearly half of spike-specific TCRs target unmutated variant regions. Repertoire sampling was restricted to post-peak T cell response timepoints. Spike-specific TCR repertoires showed rising breadth and depth after two AZD1222 doses.

Profiled with immunoSEQ multiplex PCR; TCRdb holds only in-frame clones, not every one. Altogether tens of thousands of clones are present, nearly 90% being singletons, with the ten largest covering 10% to 15%. The rearrangement uses TRBV5-5 and TRBJ2-7; TRBD1 aligns across 12 bases. The receptor comes from an adult in good health. The specimen was peripheral blood, collected on day 0 of AZD1222 vaccination. CDR3 region: CASSLEGTGGHEQYF. In DNA, the CDR3 is TGTGCCAGCAGCCTGGAAGGGACAGGGGGCCACGAGCAGTACTTC.